Shown below are 23 T cell receptor beta chains from a single sample sequenced in a study of blood T cell repertoires in COVID-19. Using immunoSEQ multiplex PCR, the repertoire was profiled, and TCRdb retains in-frame clones only, with some absent. The sample holds 150,000 to 200,000 clones, about 82% seen once. The sample consisted of peripheral blood. Receptors were obtained from a woman younger than 45 with acute or convalescent COVID-19.

CDR3 in DNA: TGTGCCAGCAGTGCAGGGTTTGGGAATCAGCCCCAGCATTTT. Its translation: CASSAGFGNQPQHF. This chain connects TRBV6-6 to TRBJ1-5; D may be TRBD1 (5 bases). V was shortened by 5 bases and J by 4 bases, with 12 bases between the two germline ends. This CDR3 contains 14 residues. Per germline, CDR1 MNHNY and CDR2 SVGAGI (reference sequence).

The J gene is TRBJ2-1, the V gene TRBV11-2, with TRBD2 matching over 9 bases. The CDR3 sequence is 16 residues long. Germline V gene sequence: CDR1 SGHAT, CDR2 FQNNGV. V was pared by 5 bases and J by 4 bases, with 9 bases of the junction left unmatched. CDR3 in DNA: TGTGCCAGCAGCCCGGGACTAGCCCTCCTTTACAATGAGCAGTTCTTC. It codes for CASSPGLALLYNEQFF.

This clone was counted once. The V gene is TRBV7-2, the J gene TRBJ1-6, with 7 positions matching TRBD1. Trimming removed 4 bases from V and 7 bases from J; junction bases left unmatched: 7. CDR3 size: 15 residues. The germline gives CDR1 SGHTA, CDR2 FQGNSA. DNA of the CDR3: TGTGCCAGCAGCTCCGGGCAGGGGGGCAATTCACCCCTCCACTTT. Amino acid sequence: CASSSGQGGNSPLHF.

The chain recombines TRBV28 with TRBJ2-2; no clear D gene. V was trimmed by 1 base and J by 1 base, leaving 7 bases between them. The CDR3 covers 15 residues. Germline CDR1 reads MDHEN; CDR2 reads SYDVKM. The CDR3 here is CASSLLGRNTGELFF. For the CDR3, the DNA is TGTGCCAGCAGTTTATTGGGCAGGAACACCGGGGAGCTGTTTTTT.

CDR3 DNA sequence: TGCGCCAGCAGCTTGGACAGAAAGATGACCGGGGAGCTGTTTTTT. Protein sequence: CASSLDRKMTGELFF. This chain connects TRBV5-1 to TRBJ2-2; D not certain. The CDR3 spans 15 residues. V lost 0 bases, J lost 5 bases, and 11 bases lay in between. The V gene's germline CDR1 is SGHRS and CDR2 YFSETQ. The entire variable domain, with the rest obtained from reference TRBV5-1 and TRBJ2-2, is as follows: KAGVTQTPRYLIKTRGQQVTLSCSPISGHRSVSWYQQTPGQGLQFLFEYFSETQRNKGNFPGRFSGRQFSNSRSEMNVSTLELGDSALYLCASSLDRKMTGELFFGEGSRLTVL.

This clone was seen only a few times. This sequence joins TRBV5-1 and TRBJ1-2, with 9 bases matching TRBD1. In germline, CDR1 is SGHRS, CDR2 YFSETQ. The CDR3 length is 16 residues. V gave up 2 bases and J gave up 8 bases; unmatched junction bases: 13. The CDR3 is CASSLSGTGPFRGYTF. CDR3 nucleotide sequence: TGCGCCAGCAGCTTATCCGGGACAGGGCCATTTAGGGGCTACACCTTC.

For this clone: Other DNA sequences of this sample code for an identical CDR3. The rearrangement uses TRBV9 and TRBJ2-7; 9 bases agree with TRBD1. The junction had 9 bases not matched to a gene; V was cut back by 3 bases and J by 5 bases. CDR1 is SGDLS and CDR2 is YYNGEE in the germline V gene. The CDR3 has 15 amino acids. The CDR3 loop reads CASSAGTGSIHEQYF. Here the CDR3 DNA reads TGTGCCAGCAGCGCTGGGACAGGGTCCATCCACGAGCAGTACTTC.

This clone has ten or more counts. The rearrangement links TRBV9 to TRBJ2-2; 9 bases map to TRBD2. Germline assignment: CDR1 SGDLS and CDR2 YYNGEE. Trimming cost V 3 bases and J 5 bases; bases outside gene matches: 14. The CDR3 length is 18 residues. The CDR3: CASSASSRGGAKTGELFF. CDR3 bases: TGTGCCAGCAGCGCCTCCTCCCGCGGGGGGGCCAAGACCGGGGAGCTGTTTTTT.

The chain has TRBV28 and TRBJ1-4; 9 positions agree with TRBD1. Germline assignment: CDR1 MDHEN and CDR2 SYDVKM. The length of the CDR3 is 15 residues. Trimming removed 5 bases from V and 7 bases from J; junction bases left unmatched: 8. This CDR3 reads CASSVEGQGVEKLFF. The CDR3 region has the DNA TGTGCCAGCAGTGTAGAGGGACAGGGTGTTGAAAAACTGTTTTTT.

This clone has only one observation. The chain has TRBV9 and TRBJ2-5; D possibly corresponds to TRBD1 (6 bases). Germline V gene data show CDR1 as SGDLS and CDR2 as YYNGEE. CDR3 length equals 16 residues. V lost 4 bases and J 5 bases, leaving 21 bases between the germline ends. The CDR3, as DNA: TGTGCCAGCAGCTCCCCGGCGGGCAGGGGAATGGAGACCCAGTACTTC. Its protein product is CASSSPAGRGMETQYF.

The chain is built from TRBV9 and TRBJ1-2; 10 positions agree with TRBD1. This CDR3 is built from 13 residues. With 3 bases clipped from V and 8 bases from J, the junction kept 4 bases outside the gene matches. Germline CDR1 SGDLS, CDR2 YYNGEE. The CDR3 reads CASSGGTGVGYTF. CDR3 DNA sequence: TGTGCCAGCAGCGGCGGGACAGGGGTGGGCTACACCTTC.

The chain recombines TRBV15 with TRBJ2-1, with D perhaps TRBD2 (5 bases). Between the trimmed V and J ends, which lost 3 bases and 9 bases, there was a span of 15 bases. Germline values: CDR1 LNHNV, CDR2 YYDKDF (reference sequence). The CDR3 covers 14 residues. The CDR3 here is CATSRRVTGSEQFF. CDR3 in DNA: TGTGCCACCAGCAGGAGAGTAACGGGGAGTGAGCAGTTCTTC.

The V and J genes are TRBV28 and TRBJ2-3, with 7 bases matching TRBD2. V trimming: 2 bases; J trimming: 2 bases; junction bases outside the gene matches: 13. CDR1 is MDHEN and CDR2 is SYDVKM in the germline V gene. The CDR3 contains 18 residues. CDR3 in amino acids: CASSLQSRPAGHTDTQYF. The CDR3 nucleotides are TGTGCCAGCAGTTTACAAAGTAGGCCAGCGGGGCACACAGATACGCAGTATTTT.

J is TRBJ1-1 and V is TRBV20-1; D gene unclear. This CDR3 comprises 11 residues. Germline V gene data show CDR1 as DFQATT and CDR2 as SNEGSKA (reference sequence). Written as DNA, the CDR3 is TGCAGCCAACTGACTCTAGGTCGAGCTTTCTTT. Translating it yields CSQLTLGRAFF.

V and J are TRBV11-2 and TRBJ2-4; D is possibly TRBD1 (6 bases). Trimming cost V 0 bases and J 7 bases, with 25 bases left between them. CDR1 and CDR2 (germline): SGHAT, FQNNGV. This CDR3 comprises 19 residues. CDR3 sequence (DNA): TGTGCCAGCAGCTTAGATGGAGTTGGGGCAGGGGTTCGGAGTAACATTCAGTACTTC. Encoded protein: CASSLDGVGAGVRSNIQYF.

This clone showed up just a few times. The CDR3 DNA is TGTGCCAGCTCACCCACCAAGGGGTTCTCTGGAAACACCATATATTTT. Its protein product is CASSPTKGFSGNTIYF. The chain combines TRBV18 with TRBJ1-3, with a weak D call TRBD1 (5 bases). Germline lookup yields CDR1 KGHSH and CDR2 LQKENI. V was trimmed by 3 bases and J by 0 bases, leaving 12 bases between them. CDR3 length equals 16 residues.

On this clone itself: One end of the junction fails to match germline, which may point to a read error. J is TRBJ2-7 and V is TRBV2; the match to TRBD1 covers 7 bases. Germline V gene lookup returns CDR1 SNHLY and CDR2 FYNNEI. CDR3 length: 13 residues. Written as DNA, the CDR3 is TGTACCAGCAGCCGACAGGGACGCTACGAGCAGTACTTC. Amino acid sequence: CTSSRQGRYEQYF.

J is TRBJ1-3 and V is TRBV11-2, with a weak D call TRBD1 (5 bases). Germline lookup yields CDR1 SGHAT and CDR2 FQNNGV. This CDR3 is built from 14 residues. The V end was cut by 8 bases, the J end by 1 base, with 12 bases between. Written as DNA, the CDR3 is TGTGCCAGCGCCACCCCAGGGTCTGGAAACACCATATATTTT. This encodes CASATPGSGNTIYF. The entire variable domain, with the rest obtained from reference TRBV11-2 and TRBJ1-3, is as follows: EAGVAQSPRYKIIEKRQSVAFWCNPISGHATLYWYQQILGQGPKLLIQFQNNGVVDDSQLPKDRFSAERLKGVDSTLKIQPAKLEDSAVYLCASATPGSGNTIYFGEGSWLTVV.

Only one count was recorded for this clone. This chain uses TRBV15 with TRBJ2-1; 12 nucleotides agree with TRBD2. The CDR3 runs to 18 residues. Trimming took 2 bases from V and 0 from J; bases not matched to a gene: 5. CDR1 LNHNV and CDR2 YYDKDF come from the germline V gene (reference sequence). CDR3 in amino acids: CATSRMGLAGFSYNEQFF. DNA of the CDR3: TGTGCCACCAGCAGAATGGGACTAGCGGGTTTCTCCTACAATGAGCAGTTCTTC.

The chain joins TRBV9 to TRBJ1-2; D might be TRBD1 (6 bases). The V end lost 6 bases, the J end lost 5 bases, and 11 bases lay between the germline ends. The length of the CDR3 is 12 residues. CDR1 is SGDLS and CDR2 is YYNGEE in the germline V gene. The CDR3: CASNSQGYGYTF. CDR3 DNA: TGTGCCAGCAACTCGCAGGGGTATGGCTACACCTTC.

J is TRBJ2-7 and V is TRBV19; maybe TRBD2 (6 bases). V lost 2 bases, J lost 6 bases, and 17 bases lay in between. The CDR3 consists of 15 residues. The V gene's germline CDR1 is LNHDA and CDR2 SQIVND (reference sequence). The DNA of the CDR3 is TGTGCCAGTAGTATATATGGGGGGAAGCACGGCGAGCAGTACTTC. Its translation is CASSIYGGKHGEQYF. The whole variable domain, filled in from reference TRBV19 and TRBJ2-7, reads DGGITQSPKYLFRKEGQNVTLSCEQNLNHDAMYWYRQDPGQGLRLIYYSQIVNDFQKGDIAEGYSVSREKKESFPLTVTSAQKNPTAFYLCASSIYGGKHGEQYFGPGTRLTVT.

The CDR3 DNA is TGTGCCAGCAGCCTAGGGGCAGGCCGGACCGGGGAGCTGTTTTTT. Translation: CASSLGAGRTGELFF. The V call is TRBV7-8, the J call TRBJ2-2; tentatively, D is TRBD1 (5 bases). Germline V lookup: CDR1 SGHVS, CDR2 FQNEAQ. V was cut by 5 bases and J by 5 bases, with 15 bases left in between. The CDR3 covers 15 residues. Complete variable domain (other parts from reference TRBV7-8 and TRBJ2-2): GAGVSQSPRYKVAKRGQDVALRCDPISGHVSLFWYQQALGQGPEFLTYFQNEAQLDKSGLPSDRFFAERPEGSVSTLKIQRTQQEDSAVYLCASSLGAGRTGELFFGEGSRLTVL.

CDR3 bases: TGTGCCAGCAGCTTCCAGGGGGCGCCTGGGGCCAACGTCCTGACTTTC. The encoded protein is CASSFQGAPGANVLTF. This chain connects TRBV5-6 to TRBJ2-6; TRBD1 agrees at 8 bases. The V gene end was trimmed by 2 bases and the J gene end by 2 bases; junction bases not matched to a gene: 3. The CDR3 runs 16 residues. CDR1 and CDR2 from the germline V gene are SGHDT and YYEEEE.